These 30 T cell receptor beta chains originate from one sample sequenced in a study of cytomegalovirus exposure and HLA in healthy donors. The PCR employed 60 Vbeta primers together with 13 Jbeta primers. The assay was immunoSEQ multiplex PCR, and TCRdb's table has in-frame clones only and misses some. The sample includes 200,000 to 250,000 clones, approximately 81% of them seen just once. The specimen sequenced was PBMCs. These receptors were obtained from a human donor in good health.

This clone was observed a few times. The chain carries TRBV19 and TRBJ2-7; 7 nucleotides line up with TRBD1. The CDR3 is 14 residues long. The germline V gene has CDR1 LNHDA and CDR2 SQIVND (reference sequence). The V and J ends lost 5 bases and 2 bases, in that order; junction bases with no gene match: 6. The CDR3 protein is CASSSTGIPYEQYF. The CDR3 nucleotides are TGTGCCAGTAGTTCGACAGGGATTCCCTACGAGCAGTACTTC. The variable domain in full, with the rest retrieved from reference TRBV19 and TRBJ2-7, is DGGITQSPKYLFRKEGQNVTLSCEQNLNHDAMYWYRQDPGQGLRLIYYSQIVNDFQKGDIAEGYSVSREKKESFPLTVTSAQKNPTAFYLCASSSTGIPYEQYFGPGTRLTVT.

This chain connects TRBV7-2 to TRBJ1-5; perhaps TRBD1 as D (6 bases). V shed 3 bases and J shed 4 bases, with 13 bases lying between them. Germline V gene data show CDR1 as SGHTA and CDR2 as FQGNSA. This CDR3 is built from 15 residues. CDR3 DNA sequence: TGTGCCAGCAGCTTTCAGGGGCGAACTAATCAGCCCCAGCATTTT. This gives the protein CASSFQGRTNQPQHF. The full variable domain, with the rest looked up from reference TRBV7-2 and TRBJ1-5, is GAGVSQSPSNKVTEKGKDVELRCDPISGHTALYWYRQSLGQGLEFLIYFQGNSAPDKSGLPSDRFSAERTGGSVSTLTIQRTQQEDSAVYLCASSFQGRTNQPQHFGDGTRLSIL.

This chain uses TRBV7-9 with TRBJ2-5, with D possibly being TRBD1 (7 bases). V was pared by 5 bases and J by 2 bases, with 12 bases between. CDR1 is SEHNR and CDR2 is FQNEAQ in the germline V gene (reference sequence). This CDR3 is built from 14 residues. The CDR3 sequence is CASSTSRGQETQYF. CDR3 nucleotide sequence: TGTGCCAGCAGCACTAGCAGGGGGCAAGAGACCCAGTACTTC.

The chain combines TRBV14 with TRBJ2-1, with TRBD2 identical over 8 bases. The V and J ends lost 4 bases and 7 bases, in that order; junction bases with no gene match: 3. Germline CDR1 reads SGHDN; CDR2 reads FVKESK. The CDR3 length is 13 residues. The CDR3 DNA reads TGTGCCAGCAGCCTAGCGGGAAGAAATGAGCAGTTCTTC. This encodes CASSLAGRNEQFF.

CDR3 nucleotide sequence: TGTGCCAGCAGCTCCCCTCGGACAGGGGCAACCTTCACCTTC. Amino acid sequence: CASSSPRTGATFTF. The V gene is TRBV7-9, the J gene TRBJ1-2; 9 bases map to TRBD1. The germline V gene has CDR1 SEHNR and CDR2 FQNEAQ (reference sequence). This CDR3 spans 14 amino acids. V lost 4 bases and J lost 13; bases outside the gene matches: 13.

The V call is TRBV25-1, the J call TRBJ2-7; no clear D gene. The germline CDR1 and CDR2 sequences are MGHDK and SYGVNS. The CDR3 is 14 amino acids. The V end was cut by 6 bases, the J end by 2 bases, with 14 bases between. DNA for the CDR3: TGTGCCAGCAGCCCTCCTATAGTCGCCTACGAGCAGTACTTC. It translates to CASSPPIVAYEQYF.

The chain recombines TRBV18 with TRBJ2-1; TRBD2 might be the D (5 bases). CDR1 KGHSH and CDR2 LQKENI come from the germline V gene. This CDR3 comprises 16 residues. Trimming removed 0 bases from V and 0 bases from J, with 9 bases in between. The CDR3 DNA reads TGTGCCAGCTCACCACCCAACGGGATCTCCTACAATGAGCAGTTCTTC. It encodes CASSPPNGISYNEQFF.

This clone was recorded a few times. This chain uses TRBV6-6 with TRBJ2-6; 8 bases line up with TRBD1. V was clipped by 8 bases and J by 0 bases; unmatched bases: 3. CDR1 and CDR2 from the germline V gene are MNHNY and SVGAGI (reference sequence). CDR3 length equals 15 residues. The CDR3 protein is CASGGQGSGANVLTF. DNA for the CDR3: TGTGCCAGCGGAGGACAGGGCTCTGGGGCCAACGTCCTGACTTTC.

The J gene is TRBJ2-7, the V gene TRBV4-1; 8 nucleotides match TRBD2. The V gene's germline CDR1 is MGHRA and CDR2 YSYEKL. This CDR3 is built from 15 residues. Trimming took 3 bases from V and 3 from J; bases not matched to a gene: 7. The CDR3 nucleotides are TGCGCCAGCAGCCAGGTAGCGGGACCTCTCTACGAGCAGTACTTC. Its protein product is CASSQVAGPLYEQYF.

The rearrangement uses TRBV19 and TRBJ2-7, with unresolved D. CDR3 length: 13 amino acids. Trimming left V 2 bases short and J 5 bases short, with 10 bases between. Germline CDR1 and CDR2: LNHDA and SQIVND (reference sequence). The CDR3 loop reads CASSISAGNEQYF. The DNA for the CDR3 is TGTGCCAGTAGTATATCTGCAGGAAACGAGCAGTACTTC.

This clone was detected ten times or more. The chain links TRBV6-5 to TRBJ2-5; D call uncertain. The CDR3 totals 14 residues. The V gene lost 0 bases and the J gene lost 5 bases, with 10 bases spanning the gap. Germline CDR1 is MNHEY and CDR2 is SVGAGI. The CDR3 sequence is CASSYSMGSETQYF. CDR3 DNA: TGTGCCAGCAGTTACTCGATGGGCTCGGAGACCCAGTACTTC.

The chain employs TRBV4-1 and TRBJ2-1, with D possibly being TRBD2 (6 bases). This CDR3 is 14 amino acids long. Trimming stripped 7 bases from V and 9 bases from J, with 19 bases between. Germline CDR1 MGHRA, CDR2 YSYEKL. CDR3: CASTPRREDGEQFF. In DNA form, the CDR3 reads TGCGCCAGCACCCCCCGGCGGGAAGATGGTGAGCAGTTCTTC.

This chain joins TRBV4-3 and TRBJ2-3; TRBD1 might be the D (8 bases). This CDR3 has 16 amino acids. CDR1 and CDR2 (germline): LGHNA, YSLEER. V shed 1 base and J shed 5 bases, with 16 bases lying between them. The CDR3 nucleotides read TGCGCCAGCAGCCAAGGGACAGGGAGGGTGGGAGATACGCAGTATTTT. Residues: CASSQGTGRVGDTQYF.

V and J are TRBV5-4 and TRBJ1-3; possible D gene TRBD1, 6 bases. V lost 0 bases and J 0 bases, leaving 13 bases between the germline ends. This CDR3 is built from 17 residues. The germline V gene encodes CDR1 SGHNT and CDR2 YYREEE (reference sequence). This CDR3 is CASSLGQDHYSGNTIYF. CDR3 bases: TGTGCCAGCAGCTTGGGACAGGATCATTACTCTGGAAACACCATATATTTT.

J is TRBJ2-1 and V is TRBV9, with 9 bases lining up with TRBD2. The V gene end was trimmed by 1 base and the J gene end by 4 bases; junction bases not matched to a gene: 12. Germline CDR1 is SGDLS and CDR2 is YYNGEE. The CDR3 sequence is 18 residues long. Written as DNA, the CDR3 is TGTGCCAGCAGCGTAACAGAGCTAGCGGGATCGCTATACAATGAGCAGTTCTTC. As protein: CASSVTELAGSLYNEQFF.

The chain uses TRBV19 and TRBJ2-5, with 11 positions matching TRBD2. Trimming removed 2 bases from V and 5 bases from J; junction bases left unmatched: 7. The CDR3 is made up of 16 amino acids. The V gene's germline CDR1 is LNHDA and CDR2 SQIVND (reference sequence). The chain's CDR3 is CASSISTSGSRETQYF. The CDR3, as DNA: TGTGCCAGTAGTATATCAACTAGCGGGAGTCGGGAGACCCAGTACTTC.

The rearrangement uses TRBV6-6 and TRBJ2-7; possibly TRBD1 for D (5 bases). V was clipped by 8 bases and J by 7 bases, with 15 bases between them. From germline, CDR1 is MNHNY and CDR2 SVGAGI (reference sequence). The CDR3 contains 12 residues. CDR3 sequence (DNA): TGTGCCAGCTTGACAGTCCCTGGGGAGCAGTACTTC. This sequence encodes CASLTVPGEQYF.

The rearrangement uses TRBV30 and TRBJ2-1; D is possibly TRBD1 (5 bases). V lost 5 bases to trimming and J lost 10 bases, with 12 bases between them. This CDR3 is 11 amino acids long. Germline CDR1 and CDR2: GTSNPN and SVGIG (reference sequence). Here the CDR3 DNA reads TGTGCCTGGGCTGGGGCTCGGGAGCAGTTCTTC. Encoded protein: CAWAGAREQFF.

This chain joins TRBV12-5 and TRBJ2-5; 8 nucleotides line up with TRBD2. CDR3 length: 17 residues. The J segment lost 2 bases and the V segment lost 5 bases, leaving 13 bases of the junction unmatched. Germline CDR1 is LGHNT and CDR2 is FRNRAP. CDR3 residues: CASGPRTSPSLQETQYF. In DNA form, the CDR3 reads TGTGCTAGTGGTCCCCGGACTAGCCCCAGCCTACAAGAGACCCAGTACTTC.

The chain uses TRBV9 and TRBJ1-2; D perhaps matches TRBD1 (5 bases). This CDR3 has 15 amino acids. From germline, CDR1 is SGDLS and CDR2 YYNGEE. V lost 0 bases and J lost 2, with 11 bases in between. In DNA form, the CDR3 reads TGTGCCAGCAGCGTAGTTCCCGGGGGGAACTATGGCTACACCTTC. Its protein product is CASSVVPGGNYGYTF.

This chain connects TRBV5-4 to TRBJ2-5; D ambiguous. V lost 4 bases and J 5 bases, leaving 21 bases between the germline ends. CDR1 is SGHNT, CDR2 YYREEE, per germline (reference sequence). The CDR3 loop spans 16 amino acids. Written as DNA, the CDR3 is TGTGCCAGCAGCGCAACCCCTCCAGGTTATGGCGAGACCCAGTACTTC. This sequence encodes CASSATPPGYGETQYF.

This sequence joins TRBV19 and TRBJ1-1; no definite D call. CDR3 size: 15 residues. Germline V gene data show CDR1 as LNHDA and CDR2 as SQIVND (reference sequence). Trimming took off 2 bases at V and 0 bases at J, with 10 bases between the two ends. The DNA for the CDR3 is TGTGCCAGTAGTATATCGGTGTCGGTGAACACTGAAGCTTTCTTT. Its translation is CASSISVSVNTEAFF.

In this sample, this clone turned up once. V is TRBV18 and J is TRBJ2-7, with a weak D call TRBD1 (5 bases). Trimming left V 2 bases short and J 3 bases short, with 14 bases between. Germline CDR1 reads KGHSH; CDR2 reads LQKENI. The CDR3 is 15 amino acids. CDR3 sequence (DNA): TGTGCCAGCTCACCAATTCCAGGGTTGGGCTACGAGCAGTACTTC. Translated: CASSPIPGLGYEQYF.

This chain links TRBV4-2 with TRBJ2-3; 7 bases match TRBD1. The CDR3 consists of 16 residues. The junction had 9 bases not matched to a gene; V was cut back by 4 bases and J by 2 bases. In germline, CDR1 is LGHNA, CDR2 YNFKEQ. CDR3 sequence: CASSPRGGQHTDTQYF. The CDR3 DNA is TGTGCCAGCAGCCCCAGAGGGGGACAGCACACAGATACGCAGTATTTT.

This clone was counted a single time. J is TRBJ2-2 and V is TRBV11-2, with 7 bases matching TRBD2. Per the germline V gene, CDR1 is SGHAT and CDR2 is FQNNGV. CDR3 length: 17 amino acids. V lost 4 bases, J lost 4 bases, and 12 bases stayed unmatched. The CDR3 reads CASSSTESSGLTGELFF. CDR3 nucleotides: TGTGCCAGCAGCTCGACTGAATCTAGCGGACTCACCGGGGAGCTGTTTTTT.

This clone was observed a few times. The gene calls are TRBV7-2 and TRBJ2-2; 8 bases agree with TRBD1. J lost 5 bases, V lost 5 bases, and 7 bases had no gene match. The CDR3 length is 15 residues. Looked up from germline, CDR1 is SGHTA and CDR2 is FQGNSA. In nucleotides, the CDR3 is TGTGCCAGCAGCCCGGGACAGGTGGGAACCGGGGAGCTGTTTTTT. It specifies CASSPGQVGTGELFF.

The gene calls are TRBV29-1 and TRBJ2-1; D not certain. The CDR3 has 12 amino acids. Trimming stripped 6 bases from V and 4 bases from J, with 10 bases between. Germline-derived CDR1 and CDR2 are SQVTM and ANQGSEA. CDR3 in amino acids: CSVRLLYNEQFF. CDR3 nucleotides: TGCAGCGTGAGACTCCTTTACAATGAGCAGTTCTTC.

V is TRBV7-9 and J is TRBJ1-1; the match to TRBD1 covers 12 bases. The germline CDR1 and CDR2 sequences are SEHNR and FQNEAQ (reference sequence). The junction had 8 bases not matched to a gene; V was cut back by 6 bases and J by 6 bases. The CDR3 extends over 15 amino acids. CDR3 DNA sequence: TGTGCCAGCAGGGGGACAGGGGGCGGAGGGGCTGAAGCTTTCTTT. It specifies CASRGTGGGGAEAFF.

The gene calls are TRBV4-1 and TRBJ2-1; 8 nucleotides match TRBD2. The CDR3 extends over 16 amino acids. CDR1 and CDR2 from the germline V gene are MGHRA and YSYEKL. The junction had 9 bases not matched to a gene; V was cut back by 4 bases and J by 4 bases. CDR3 residues: CASSPRGAGGYNEQFF. The CDR3 region has the DNA TGCGCCAGCAGCCCGCGGGGGGCGGGTGGGTACAATGAGCAGTTCTTC.

The chain recombines TRBV19 with TRBJ2-2, with TRBD2 as a possible D gene (6 bases). The CDR3 extends over 17 amino acids. Germline V CDR1 and CDR2: LNHDA, SQIVND (reference sequence). With 7 bases removed from V and 3 bases from J, the gap between germline ends came to 21 bases. CDR3 in DNA: TGTGCCAGTACCCACCCGAGGGGCAGGGAGGACACCGGGGAGCTGTTTTTT. As protein: CASTHPRGREDTGELFF.